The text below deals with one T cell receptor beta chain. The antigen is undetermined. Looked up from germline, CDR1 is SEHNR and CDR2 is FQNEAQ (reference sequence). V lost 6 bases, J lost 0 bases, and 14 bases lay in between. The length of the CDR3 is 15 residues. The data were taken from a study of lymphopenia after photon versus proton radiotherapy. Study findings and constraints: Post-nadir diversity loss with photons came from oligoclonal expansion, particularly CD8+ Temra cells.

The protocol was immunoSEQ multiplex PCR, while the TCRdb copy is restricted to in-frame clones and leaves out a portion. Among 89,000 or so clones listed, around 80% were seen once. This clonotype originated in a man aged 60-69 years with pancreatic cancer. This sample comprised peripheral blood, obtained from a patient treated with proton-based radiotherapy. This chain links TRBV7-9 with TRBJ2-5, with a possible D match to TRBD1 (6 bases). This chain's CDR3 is CASSNRVVDQETQYF. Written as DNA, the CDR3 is TGTGCCAGCAGTAACAGGGTGGTAGACCAAGAGACCCAGTACTTC.